The clone carrying this T cell receptor beta chain was observed once. This sample is part of a study of blood T cell repertoires in COVID-19. Per the original methods: Estimation of nucleated cell counts was performed using reference gene primer amplification. Generated by immunoSEQ multiplex PCR, the TCRdb table keeps only in-frame clones and is missing some. V and J calls and clone size come straight from that table; D and trimming were deduced from the DNA. Of 100,000 or so clones listed, around 89% are singletons. This clonotype was obtained from a human donor with acute or convalescent COVID-19. The donor label of this sample is uncertain. The specimen sequenced was peripheral blood.

CDR3 in DNA: TGTGCCACCTTCCGGGGGTCCGGTTCACCCCTCCACTTT. This sequence encodes CATFRGSGSPLHF. The chain couples TRBV28 to TRBJ1-6; tentatively, D is TRBD1 (5 bases). Germline CDR1 MDHEN, CDR2 SYDVKM. CDR3 length: 13 amino acids. The germline V and J ends were trimmed by 10 bases and 9 bases, with 16 bases remaining between them.